These T cell receptor beta chains were read from a single sample in a study of T cells in narcolepsy. Produced via immunoSEQ multiplex PCR; TCRdb's table is partial and in-frame only. This table has 35,000 to 40,000 clones, approximately 85% appearing once. The sequencing input was CD45RA- memory CD4+ T cells from PBMCs. The source of these receptors is a human donor with narcolepsy. Each CDR3 is given with its conserved first and last residue. D genes are given only for firm matches. The size entry is marked missing in some rows and otherwise reads once, few, many or a size class.

v_gene	d_gene	j_gene	abundance	CDR3nt	CDR3aa
TRBV25-1	TRBD1	TRBJ1-1	-	TGTGCCAGCAGTGAACAACCTCCAGGGGGCACTGAAGCTTTCTTT	CASSEQPPGGTEAFF
TRBV9	TRBD2	TRBJ2-1	-	TGTGCCAGCAGCGTAGGGGCTAGCGGGGCCAATGAGCAGTTCTTC	CASSVGASGANEQFF
TRBV7-2	TRBD2	TRBJ2-5	-	TGTGCCAGCAGCTTCCGGACTAGCGGGGGGGAGACCCAGTACTTC	CASSFRTSGGETQYF
TRBV19	TRBD1	TRBJ2-6	few	TGTGCCAGTAGTTCGATGGACAGGGGGCGTATCTCTGGGGCCAACGTCCTGACTTTC	CASSSMDRGRISGANVLTF
TRBV5-1	-	TRBJ1-1	-	TGCGCCAGCAGCTCGGGGCCCTCGAACACTGAAGCTTTCTTT	CASSSGPSNTEAFF
TRBV4-2	-	TRBJ1-1	-	TGTGCCAGCAGCCTAAAGGAGGGGTTCGGCACTGAAGCTTTCTTT	CASSLKEGFGTEAFF
TRBV7-2	-	TRBJ2-2	-	TGTGCCAGCAGCTTCAGCCGGGGGGCCGACGGGGAGCTGTTTTTT	CASSFSRGADGELFF
TRBV11-2	-	TRBJ2-1	-	TGTGCCAGCAGCCCTCGGACGGTTTACAATGAGCAGTTCTTC	CASSPRTVYNEQFF
TRBV30	TRBD2	TRBJ2-3	-	TGTGCCTGGAGTAAGCTAGCGGGGGGCCTGCGGCTCAATACGCAGTATTTT	CAWSKLAGGLRLNTQYF
TRBV5-1	-	TRBJ1-6	-	TGCGCCAGCAGCTTGGACGGGACGGCCCAGTCACCCCTCCACTTT	CASSLDGTAQSPLHF
TRBV27	-	TRBJ1-5	-	TGTGCCAGCAGTTTAATGAGGCCAAATAGCAATCAGCCCCAGCATTTT	CASSLMRPNSNQPQHF
TRBV5-1	-	TRBJ1-2	-	TGCGCCAGTTCTAGCGGGGCAACACGATCGACTAACTATGGCTACACCTTC	CASSSGATRSTNYGYTF
TRBV29-1	-	TRBJ2-7	-	TGCAGCGTCCAGGCAGGGGTTCGCGAGCAGTACTTC	CSVQAGVREQYF
TRBV5-6	-	TRBJ1-4	-	TGTGCCAGCAGCTTGAAAATTGAGGGGGGGATTGAAAAACTGTTTTTT	CASSLKIEGGIEKLFF
TRBV27	-	TRBJ1-1	-	TGTGCCAGCAGTTTATCGCCCGGGTCGGGCACTGAAGCTTTCTTT	CASSLSPGSGTEAFF
TRBV15	TRBD1	TRBJ2-7	-	TGTGCCACCAGCAGAGGCAAAGGGACAGGGTCCTCCTACGAGCAGTACTTC	CATSRGKGTGSSYEQYF
TRBV28	-	TRBJ1-4	few	TGTGCCAGCAGACAACAGGGAATAACAACTAATGAAAAACTGTTTTTT	CASRQQGITTNEKLFF
TRBV5-1	-	TRBJ2-5	-	TGCGCCAGCAGCCTACAGGGTTCTGAGACCCAGTACTTC	CASSLQGSETQYF
TRBV7-9	-	TRBJ1-2	few	TGTGCCAGCAGCTTAGTGGCTTATGGCTACACCTTC	CASSLVAYGYTF
TRBV5-1	-	TRBJ2-2	-	TGCGCCAGCAGCTTGAGTCCCCCGAAGCCCGGGGAGCTGTTTTTT	CASSLSPPKPGELFF
TRBV6-5	-	TRBJ1-5	-	TGTGCCAGCAGTTCTGACGGCGCGTCCATGTCCCAGCATTTT	CASSSDGASMSQHF
TRBV28	TRBD1	TRBJ1-1	-	TGTGCCAGCAGTGGGACAGGGTTGATTGAAGCTTTCTTT	CASSGTGLIEAFF
TRBV7-9	-	TRBJ2-5	-	TGTGCCAGCAGCTTTGACCTCGGAGAGACCCAGTACTTC	CASSFDLGETQYF
TRBV10-3	TRBD1	TRBJ2-5	-	TGTGCCATCAGTAGGACAGGGAAAGAAGAGACCCAGTACTTC	CAISRTGKEETQYF
TRBV18	TRBD1	TRBJ1-3	-	TGTGCCAGCTCATCGGGACAGGACCTTGGAAACACCATATATTTT	CASSSGQDLGNTIYF
TRBV5-1	TRBD1	TRBJ2-5	-	TGCGCCAGCAGCGCACAGGGGTTCCAAGAGACCCAGTACTTC	CASSAQGFQETQYF
TRBV6-1	-	TRBJ2-7	-	TGTGCCAGCAGCGGGGAGACAGGTTTTTCCTACGAGCAGTACTTC	CASSGETGFSYEQYF
TRBV19	-	TRBJ1-1	-	TGTGCCAGTAGTATCGGGGAGAACACTGAAGCTTTCTTT	CASSIGENTEAFF
TRBV5-1	-	TRBJ1-2	-	TGCGCCAGCAGCCCCGGACCTCTTGGCTACACCTTC	CASSPGPLGYTF